This paragraph covers one TCR beta chain sequence. Its antigen remains unidentified. This sample was taken from a study of T-cell memory formation after mild COVID-19. Overall study: The study found TCR clusters largely donor specific.

The ends lost 0 bases at V and 0 bases at J; junction bases unmatched: 11. Germline CDR1 reads SGHNT; CDR2 reads YENEEA. The CDR3 length is 21 residues. General study findings and limits: Those CD4+ clones that contracted were mainly in CM and EM (CD8+ ones in EMRA).

5'RACE primed at constant segments yielded TCR alpha and TCR beta cDNA libraries bearing sample barcodes and UMIs. TCRdb reprocessed the 5' RACE reads with MiXCR, giving one entry per CDR3 protein. Of around 150,000 distinct CDR3 sequences in the sample, approximately 10% were seen once. Sequencing used PBMCs or a T cell subset sorted from them (not recorded which). This receptor was identified in a man between 18 and 35 years old who had mild COVID-19 (a few samples of this study predate the infection). Cell type and time point are not known. The chain links TRBV11-3 to TRBJ1-6; 10 positions match TRBD1. The chain's CDR3 is CASSLESGTGVPSSYNSPLHF. Here the CDR3 DNA reads TGTGCCAGCAGCTTAGAATCCGGGACAGGGGTTCCCAGCTCCTATAATTCACCCCTCCACTTT.